One sample yielded the 23 T cell receptor beta chains listed below, sequenced in a study of T cells after yellow fever vaccination (dated by TCRdb to the late 2010s). The treatment or condition label of this sample denotes: live attenuated yellow fever vaccine strain. Library generation was performed with 5' RACE. TCRdb records Illumina HiSeq 2500 as the sequencer. TCRdb reran the public reads through fastp at Q25 and MiXCR, keeping productive beta chains. All rows with the same CDR3 protein become a single entry with the most common DNA and genes. For this sample the table gives 450,000 to 550,000 distinct CDR3 sequences, of which over 15% were detected only once. Roughly an eighth of the sample goes to the ten largest clones. The material sequenced was PBMCs, taken 15 days after the yellow fever booster vaccination. Receptors were obtained from a man aged 25-45 years who received the YFV17D yellow fever vaccine.

The chain's CDR3 is CASSPTIQETQYF. The CDR3 DNA is TGTGCCAGCAGCCCAACTATACAAGAGACCCAGTACTTC. V usage is TRBV7-2 and J usage is TRBJ2-5; D gene ambiguous. V was clipped by 5 bases and J by 2 bases, with 9 bases between them. Germline assignment: CDR1 SGHTA and CDR2 FQGNSA. The CDR3 consists of 13 residues. Combining the CDR3 with reference TRBV7-2 and TRBJ2-5 gives the whole variable domain GAGVSQSPSNKVTEKGKDVELRCDPISGHTALYWYRQSLGQGLEFLIYFQGNSAPDKSGLPSDRFSAERTGGSVSTLTIQRTQQEDSAVYLCASSPTIQETQYFGPGTRLLVL.

This clonotype was seen only a few times. V is TRBV12-3 or TRBV12-4 and J is TRBJ2-1; D perhaps matches TRBD1 (6 bases). The CDR3 spans 12 residues. Between the trimmed V and J ends, which lost 5 bases and 9 bases, there was a span of 11 bases. CDR3 protein: CASSILRGEQFF. The DNA for the CDR3 is TGTGCCAGCAGTATCCTCAGGGGTGAGCAGTTCTTC.

The V gene is TRBV20-1, the J gene TRBJ2-7, with a weak D call TRBD1 (6 bases). The germline gives CDR1 DFQATT, CDR2 SNEGSKA (reference sequence). The CDR3 totals 12 residues. With 4 bases removed from V and 6 bases from J, the gap between germline ends came to 13 bases. CDR3 sequence: CSANRVSPEQYF. CDR3 in DNA: TGCAGTGCTAACAGGGTCTCCCCCGAGCAGTACTTC.

CDR3 DNA: TGTGCCAGCAGCCACGGAATCTACGAGCAGTACTTC. Protein: CASSHGIYEQYF. J is TRBJ2-7 and V is TRBV3-1; no clear D. Trimming left V 3 bases short and J 3 bases short, with 6 bases between. The CDR3 has 12 residues. Per germline, CDR1 LGHDT and CDR2 YNNKEL (reference sequence).

The V gene is TRBV29-1, the J gene TRBJ2-7; D is undetermined. CDR1 SQVTM and CDR2 ANQGSEA come from the germline V gene. Trimming took off 6 bases at V and 4 bases at J, with 19 bases between the two ends. This CDR3 contains 14 residues. CDR3 protein: CSVVLGVLGYEQYF. The CDR3 DNA follows: TGCAGCGTCGTCCTTGGAGTCTTAGGGTACGAGCAGTACTTC.

This clonotype showed up just once. The chain has TRBV10-3 and TRBJ2-6, with 7 bases that match TRBD1. The V and J ends lost 5 bases and 1 base, in that order; junction bases with no gene match: 8. Germline-derived CDR1 and CDR2 are ENHRY and SYGVKD. The CDR3 is 17 residues long. CDR3 region: CAISRGQSQSGANVLTF. The CDR3 DNA is TGTGCCATCAGTAGGGGACAGTCTCAATCTGGGGCCAACGTCCTGACTTTC.

This clonotype was recorded many times. The chain joins TRBV7-2 to TRBJ2-5; D is tentatively TRBD1 or TRBD2 (5 bases each). CDR3 length equals 13 residues. Between the trimmed V and J ends, which lost 8 bases and 5 bases, there was a span of 15 bases. CDR1 is SGHTA and CDR2 is FQGNSA in the germline V gene. DNA for the CDR3: TGTGCCAGCGAGCCGGGATGGGGGGAGACCCAGTACTTC. Protein: CASEPGWGETQYF.

The V and J genes are TRBV4-3 and TRBJ2-7, with 7 positions matching TRBD1. This CDR3 is built from 14 residues. With 0 bases clipped from V and 7 bases from J, the junction kept 6 bases outside the gene matches. Germline V gives CDR1 LGHNA, CDR2 YSLEER. The CDR3 loop is CASSQEDRSWEQYF. CDR3 bases: TGCGCCAGCAGCCAAGAGGACAGGAGCTGGGAGCAGTACTTC.

A few counts support this clonotype. The V and J genes are TRBV7-6 and TRBJ2-3; no clear D. Trimming pared 5 bases from V and 4 bases from J, leaving 13 bases between. This CDR3 region has 14 residues. Germline V gene lookup returns CDR1 SGHVS and CDR2 FNYEAQ. CDR3 sequence: CASSQFPPPDTQYF. As DNA, the CDR3 is TGTGCCAGCAGCCAGTTCCCCCCACCAGATACGCAGTATTTT.

This clonotype was recorded a few times. J is TRBJ1-1 and V is TRBV20-1; 9 bases are a match to TRBD1. The V gene's germline CDR1 is DFQATT and CDR2 SNEGSKA (reference sequence). The CDR3 length is 13 residues. J gave up 8 bases and V 5 bases, and 9 bases lay outside the gene matches. The CDR3 DNA is TGCAGTGCTCGGGACAGGGACCGTCTCGAAGCTTTCTTT. This encodes CSARDRDRLEAFF.

This chain connects TRBV20-1 to TRBJ2-1; 9 bases align to TRBD2. Germline V gives CDR1 DFQATT, CDR2 SNEGSKA (reference sequence). This CDR3 spans 15 amino acids. V dropped 8 bases and J dropped 7; count of bases not matched to a gene: 15. The CDR3 loop reads CSPTDSGRFGNEQFF. For the CDR3, the DNA is TGCAGTCCTACGGACAGCGGGAGGTTTGGGAATGAGCAGTTCTTC.

A few counts support this clonotype. The V and J genes are TRBV5-4 and TRBJ2-1, with D maybe TRBD2 (6 bases). Trimming stripped 4 bases from V and 4 bases from J, with 12 bases between. The CDR3 covers 14 residues. Germline V lookup: CDR1 SGHNT, CDR2 YYREEE (reference sequence). The chain's CDR3 is CASSPWRGYNEQFF. CDR3 sequence (DNA): TGTGCCAGCAGCCCCTGGAGGGGATACAATGAGCAGTTCTTC.

The genes are TRBV6-2 or TRBV6-3 and TRBJ2-5, with 9 bases that match TRBD2. V dropped 2 bases and J dropped 5; count of bases not matched to a gene: 21. The CDR3 covers 20 residues. From germline, CDR1 is MNHEY and CDR2 SVGEGT. The CDR3 DNA follows: TGTGCCAGCAGTTACCCTATAATCCCCGGCGGGAGGGGAATTGTGGAGACCCAGTACTTC. Protein sequence: CASSYPIIPGGRGIVETQYF.

The chain uses TRBV5-1 and TRBJ2-5; D gene uncertain. This CDR3 has 14 amino acids. Germline assignment: CDR1 SGHRS and CDR2 YFSETQ. Trimming cost V 3 bases and J 1 base, with 10 bases left between them. The CDR3 DNA follows: TGCGCCAGCAGCTGGAACGACCGCCAAGAGACCCAGTACTTC. Protein product: CASSWNDRQETQYF. The whole variable domain, filled in from reference TRBV5-1 and TRBJ2-5, reads KAGVTQTPRYLIKTRGQQVTLSCSPISGHRSVSWYQQTPGQGLQFLFEYFSETQRNKGNFPGRFSGRQFSNSRSEMNVSTLELGDSALYLCASSWNDRQETQYFGPGTRLLVL.

This clonotype was counted only a few times. The V and J genes are TRBV6-1 and TRBJ2-7, with a tentative D call TRBD1 (6 bases). The germline V gene encodes CDR1 MNHNS and CDR2 SASEGT. This CDR3 is 13 amino acids long. Trimming removed 5 bases at V and 7 bases at J, with 15 bases between. The CDR3 DNA follows: TGTGCCAGCAGTCCTGGACAGTCTTGGGAGCAGTACTTC. Translating gives CASSPGQSWEQYF.

The chain carries TRBV6-1 and TRBJ2-1; TRBD2 aligns across 9 bases. The germline V gene has CDR1 MNHNS and CDR2 SASEGT. The CDR3 length is 16 residues. Unmatched junction bases numbered 12, after V lost 11 bases and J lost 1 base. In DNA, the CDR3 is TGTGCCGGGGGCGCGGGAGGGTTGGGGTCCTACAATGAGCAGTTCTTC. It translates to CAGGAGGLGSYNEQFF.

The chain employs TRBV6-6 and TRBJ2-7; possible D gene TRBD1, 5 bases. Germline V gene lookup returns CDR1 MNHNY and CDR2 SVGAGI (reference sequence). This CDR3 region has 13 residues. The V end lost 0 bases, the J end lost 5 bases, and 8 bases lay between the germline ends. In nucleotides, the CDR3 is TGTGCCAGCAGTTACTCGACAGAAAACGAGCAGTACTTC. It is translated as CASSYSTENEQYF.

This clonotype showed up many times. For the CDR3, the DNA is TGCGCCAGCAGTGAACAGGGTGGGCAAGAGACCCAGTACTTC. This translates into CASSEQGGQETQYF. The gene calls are TRBV10-2 and TRBJ2-5, with a tentative D call TRBD1 (6 bases). Trimming took 3 bases from V and 2 from J, leaving 10 bases between them. This CDR3 has 14 residues. Germline-derived CDR1 and CDR2 are WSHSY and SAAADI.

This clonotype was found many times. The J gene is TRBJ1-1, the V gene TRBV12-3 or TRBV12-4; D is possibly TRBD1 (6 bases). This CDR3 is 13 amino acids long. The V gene lost 6 bases and the J gene lost 2 bases, with 10 bases spanning the gap. The CDR3 DNA follows: TGTGCCAGCAGGGTACAGGGTAACACTGAAGCTTTCTTT. Protein sequence: CASRVQGNTEAFF.

The rearrangement links TRBV6-2 or TRBV6-3 to TRBJ1-1; D is unclear. The CDR3 sequence is 14 residues long. CDR1 MNHEY and CDR2 SVGEGT come from the germline V gene. Trimming removed 5 bases at V and 5 bases at J, with 15 bases between. CDR3 in amino acids: CASSPSGGVTEAFF. The CDR3 nucleotides are TGTGCCAGCAGTCCCTCGGGCGGGGTGACTGAAGCTTTCTTT.

This clonotype was picked up a small number of times. The chain has TRBV3-1 and TRBJ2-5; TRBD2 is a possible D gene (5 bases). The CDR3 totals 15 residues. The V gene's germline CDR1 is LGHDT and CDR2 YNNKEL (reference sequence). V was trimmed by 4 bases and J by 5 bases, leaving 17 bases between them. In DNA, the CDR3 is TGTGCCAGCAGCCCGTCACCAGGAGGTGGGGAGACCCAGTACTTC. This encodes CASSPSPGGGETQYF.

The genes are TRBV5-1 and TRBJ1-1, with D unclear. This CDR3 is built from 14 residues. Germline CDR1 reads SGHRS; CDR2 reads YFSETQ. V lost 0 bases and J lost 2, with 8 bases in between. The CDR3 bases are TGCGCCAGCAGCTTGGAGGACTATAACACTGAAGCTTTCTTT. The encoded protein is CASSLEDYNTEAFF.

V usage is TRBV29-1 and J usage is TRBJ2-4; D perhaps matches TRBD1 (6 bases). V was pared by 4 bases and J by 9 bases, with 19 bases between. Germline V gene lookup returns CDR1 SQVTM and CDR2 ANQGSEA. The CDR3 consists of 14 residues. The CDR3 region is CSVARDTGGGIQYF. For the CDR3, the DNA is TGCAGCGTTGCCCGGGACACAGGTGGTGGCATTCAGTACTTC.